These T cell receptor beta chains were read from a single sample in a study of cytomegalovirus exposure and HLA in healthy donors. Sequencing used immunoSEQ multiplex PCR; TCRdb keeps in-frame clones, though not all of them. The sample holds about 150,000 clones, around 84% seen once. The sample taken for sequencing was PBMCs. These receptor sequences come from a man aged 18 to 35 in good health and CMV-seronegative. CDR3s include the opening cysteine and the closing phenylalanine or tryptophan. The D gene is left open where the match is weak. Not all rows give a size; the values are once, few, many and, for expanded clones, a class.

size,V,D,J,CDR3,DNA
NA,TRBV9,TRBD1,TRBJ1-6,CASSEGTVNNSPLHF,TGTGCCAGCAGCGAGGGGACAGTCAATAATTCACCCCTCCACTTT
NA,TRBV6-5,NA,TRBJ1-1,CASRTQGKAFF,TGTGCCAGCAGAACACAGGGTAAAGCTTTCTTT
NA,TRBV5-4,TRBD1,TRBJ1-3,CASSREGQGTGNTIYF,TGTGCCAGCAGCCGAGAGGGACAGGGAACTGGAAACACCATATATTTT
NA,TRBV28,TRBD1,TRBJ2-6,CASSPFRDRVFGANVLTF,TGTGCCAGCAGCCCTTTCCGGGACAGGGTCTTCGGGGCCAACGTCCTGACTTTC
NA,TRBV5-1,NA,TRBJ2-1,CASSKASSYNEQFF,TGCGCCAGCAGCAAGGCTAGCTCCTACAATGAGCAGTTCTTC
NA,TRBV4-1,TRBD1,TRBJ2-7,CASSQIPGTGQYEQYF,TGCGCCAGCAGCCAAATTCCCGGGACAGGGCAATACGAGCAGTACTTC
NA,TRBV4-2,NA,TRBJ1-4,CASSQGFQGKGEKLFF,TGTGCCAGCAGCCAAGGGTTCCAGGGAAAAGGTGAAAAACTGTTTTTT
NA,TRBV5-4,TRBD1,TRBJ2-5,CASSLAIGQGQETQYF,TGTGCCAGCAGCTTGGCCATAGGACAGGGGCAAGAGACCCAGTACTTC
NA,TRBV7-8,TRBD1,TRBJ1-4,CASSSWAGQDYEKLFF,TGTGCCAGCAGCTCCTGGGCGGGACAGGATTATGAAAAACTGTTTTTT
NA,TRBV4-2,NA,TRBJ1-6,CASSDLSGEANSPLHF,TGTGCCAGCAGCGACCTCTCGGGGGAGGCAAATTCACCCCTCCACTTT
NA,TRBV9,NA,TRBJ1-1,CASGRPGVTEAFF,TGTGCCAGCGGTAGACCCGGGGTCACTGAAGCTTTCTTT
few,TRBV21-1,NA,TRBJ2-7,CASKAGPSSYEQYF,TGTGCCAGCAAAGCGGGCCCCTCCTCCTACGAGCAGTACTTC
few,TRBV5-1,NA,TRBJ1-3,CASSLGSESTIYF,TGCGCCAGCAGCTTGGGATCAGAAAGCACCATATATTTT
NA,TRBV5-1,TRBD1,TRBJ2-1,CASRWDRGSGSYNEQFF,TGCGCCAGCAGATGGGACAGGGGCTCTGGCTCCTACAATGAGCAGTTCTTC
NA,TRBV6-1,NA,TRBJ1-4,CASTGGPRGEKLFF,TGTGCCAGCACGGGCGGGCCGCGGGGTGAAAAACTGTTTTTT
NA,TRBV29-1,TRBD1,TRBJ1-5,CSVEETGGQPQHF,TGCAGCGTTGAAGAGACAGGGGGACAGCCCCAGCATTTT